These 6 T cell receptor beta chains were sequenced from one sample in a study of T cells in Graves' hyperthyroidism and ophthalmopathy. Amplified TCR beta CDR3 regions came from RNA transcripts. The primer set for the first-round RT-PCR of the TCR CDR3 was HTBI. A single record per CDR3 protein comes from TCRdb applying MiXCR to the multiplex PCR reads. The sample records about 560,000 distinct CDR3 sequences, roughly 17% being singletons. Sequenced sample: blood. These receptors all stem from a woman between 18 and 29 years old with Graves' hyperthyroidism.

The CDR3 region is CASTAGLPPYEQYF. CDR3 in DNA: TGTGCCAGTACCGCCGGACTTCCTCCCTACGAGCAGTACTTC. The V gene is TRBV19, the J gene TRBJ2-7; a possible D gene is TRBD2 (5 bases). The germline CDR1 and CDR2 sequences are LNHDA and SQIVND (reference sequence). The CDR3 covers 14 residues. Trimming took off 7 bases at V and 2 bases at J, with 15 bases between the two ends. Full variable domain (missing parts from reference TRBV19 and TRBJ2-7): DGGITQSPKYLFRKEGQNVTLSCEQNLNHDAMYWYRQDPGQGLRLIYYSQIVNDFQKGDIAEGYSVSREKKESFPLTVTSAQKNPTAFYLCASTAGLPPYEQYFGPGTRLTVT.

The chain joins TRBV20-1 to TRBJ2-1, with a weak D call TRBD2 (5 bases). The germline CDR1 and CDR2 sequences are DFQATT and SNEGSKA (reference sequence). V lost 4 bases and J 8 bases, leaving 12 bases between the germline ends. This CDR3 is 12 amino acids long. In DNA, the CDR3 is TGCAGTGCTACCCTCGGGGTCGATGAGCAGTTCTTC. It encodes CSATLGVDEQFF.

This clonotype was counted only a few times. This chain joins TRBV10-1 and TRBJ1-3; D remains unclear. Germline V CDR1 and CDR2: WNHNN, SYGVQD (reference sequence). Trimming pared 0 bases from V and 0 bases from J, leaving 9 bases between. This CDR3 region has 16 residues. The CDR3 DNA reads TGCGCCAGCAGTGAGTCAGGCCTGGGCTCTGGAAACACCATATATTTT. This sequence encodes CASSESGLGSGNTIYF.

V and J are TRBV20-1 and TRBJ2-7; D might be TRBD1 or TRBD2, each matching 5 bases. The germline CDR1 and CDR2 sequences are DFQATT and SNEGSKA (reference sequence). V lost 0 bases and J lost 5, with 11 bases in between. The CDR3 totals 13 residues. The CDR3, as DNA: TGCAGTGCTAGAGAGGGGGTACAGAACGAGCAGTACTTC. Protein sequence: CSAREGVQNEQYF.

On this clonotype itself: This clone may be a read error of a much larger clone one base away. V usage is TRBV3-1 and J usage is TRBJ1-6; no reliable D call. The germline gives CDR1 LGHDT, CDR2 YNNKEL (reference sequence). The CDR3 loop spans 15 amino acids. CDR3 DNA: TGTGCCGGCAGCCAAGCTCGAGGCACGGATTCACCCCTCCACTTT. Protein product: CAGSQARGTDSPLHF.

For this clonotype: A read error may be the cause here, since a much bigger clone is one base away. The CDR3 bases are TGTGCCAGCAGCGCGACAGGGCCCGAGCCCTACGAGCAGTACTTC. Translated: CASSATGPEPYEQYF. V and J are TRBV7-2 and TRBJ2-7, with TRBD1 matching 7 bases. Trimming took 5 bases from V and 2 from J; bases not matched to a gene: 9. Germline V gene lookup returns CDR1 SGHTA and CDR2 FQGNSA. The CDR3 spans 15 residues.